This TCR beta chain was identified in a study of cytomegalovirus exposure and HLA in healthy donors. Germline V lookup: CDR1 MNHNS, CDR2 SASEGT. The length of the CDR3 is 14 residues. Trimming stripped 4 bases from V and 4 bases from J, with 14 bases between. Amplification used 60 Vbeta primers and 13 Jbeta primers. Sequencing was performed with immunoSEQ multiplex PCR; in TCRdb, only in-frame clones are kept and a portion is missing. Its clone listing holds about 20,000 clones. General observations from the study: Rare TCR sequences predominated, though certain public TCRs were found in many donors. The authors later found most CMV-associated TCR beta chains appeared HLA-restricted.

Points on this clone: What it binds is unknown.

V usage is TRBV6-1 and J usage is TRBJ2-7; weak D call: TRBD2 (6 bases). The TCR was taken from a man aged 55 to 70 in good health and CMV-seropositive. The sequenced sample was PBMCs. The CDR3 is CASSVSGRLYEQYF. CDR3 nucleotide sequence: TGTGCCAGCAGTGTTAGCGGAAGACTATACGAGCAGTACTTC.